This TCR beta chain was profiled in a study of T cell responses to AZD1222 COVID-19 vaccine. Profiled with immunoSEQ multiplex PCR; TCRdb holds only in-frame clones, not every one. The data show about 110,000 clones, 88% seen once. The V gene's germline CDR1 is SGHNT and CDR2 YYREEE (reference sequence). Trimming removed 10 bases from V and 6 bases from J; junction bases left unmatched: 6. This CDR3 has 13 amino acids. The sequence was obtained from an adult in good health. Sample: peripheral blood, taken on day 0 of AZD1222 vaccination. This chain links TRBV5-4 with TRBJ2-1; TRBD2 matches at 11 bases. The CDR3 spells CACRTSGPNEQFF. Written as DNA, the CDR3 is TGTGCCTGTAGGACTAGCGGGCCCAATGAGCAGTTCTTC. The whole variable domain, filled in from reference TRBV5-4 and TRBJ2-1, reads ETGVTQSPTHLIKTRGQQVTLRCSSQSGHNTVSWYQQALGQGPQFIFQYYREEENGRGNFPPRFSGLQFPNYSSELNVNALELDDSALYLCACRTSGPNEQFFGPGTRLTVL.